This T cell receptor beta chain came from a study of shared clonotypes between healthy human individuals (dated by TCRdb to the early 2020s). With respect to the entire study: The cohort included three men and a couple of women between 18 and 49 years of age. To increase sequencing depth and limit assay-specific biases, TCR repertoire library preparation and sequencing were carried out by different laboratories using diverse techniques. For each donor, three plates each were used for CD4 naive and CD4 memory, two plates were used for CD8 naive, and one plate was used for CD8 memory. Leukapheresis yielded between about 0.94 and 10 billion PBMCs per donor. The study deeply sequenced blood TCR repertoires of about 5 healthy adults to estimate repertoire size and the extent of clonotype sharing between individuals.

As regards this clone: Its antigen is still unknown. The sample holds no much larger clone one base away, and base qualities are not on file.

Beyond this particular receptor, the publication reports: Naive subsets generally had larger estimated clonotype richness than memory subsets did. Only blood was sampled, and tissue TCR repertoires likely differ from those in blood. Compared with non-shared clonotypes, the clonotypes found in all four sorted-subset donors had higher generation probabilities. Because the study included a small number of donors, the genetic and exposure-history diversity represented was limited. Approximately 5% of naive CD4, around 3.6% of naive CD8, around 2.3% of memory CD4, and around 0.4% of memory CD8 clonotypes were shared across a few donors. Pairwise subsampling led to the expectation that sequencing depth would affect the degree of clonotype sharing among donors. Rarefaction of sorted-subset datasets indicated incomplete sequencing despite the large sequencing depth.

Trimming takes 6 bases from V and 1 base from J, and the germline ends sit 12 bases apart. Taken from cysteine to phenylalanine, the CDR3 has 14 residues. Just CDR3 DNA is preserved here, 42 bases in frame from base 1. The germline V gene gives CDR1 as MDHEN and CDR2 as SYDVKM. CD8 naive samples consisted of CD45RO-negative cells that were positively selected for CCR7, yielding a CD45RA+CCR7+ population without TemRA cells. The donors were healthy, HIV-negative adults with no recently reported acute infections or vaccinations. Only Caucasian adults living in Nashville, Tennessee, USA were represented among the donors. Blood was collected by leukapheresis, and PBMCs were isolated by Ficoll-Histopaque density gradient centrifugation and then cryopreserved in liquid nitrogen vapor phase. Purity and quantity of every magnetically sorted T cell population were checked by analytical flow cytometry. From each sorted fraction, genomic DNA was isolated and quantified by UV absorbance on a Nanodrop 2000c.

Using the deep immunoSEQ assay, TCR CDR3 regions were amplified from genomic DNA by multiplex PCR. Extracted genomic DNA from each cell subset was distributed evenly across all wells of several immunoSEQ 96-well plates, and each plate was treated as a replicate. For sorted subsets, each replicate PCR was loaded with 200 to 250 ng genomic DNA, equivalent to 30,000 or so T cell genomes. Purified libraries were quantified with a Qubit 3.0 fluorometer, sized on a Bioanalyzer 2100, and re-quantified with the KAPA Library Quantification kit. Every immunoSEQ 96-well plate was sequenced on a separate single-read 150-cycle Illumina NextSeq 550 flow cell. Per the source publication's procedure: Because the immunoSEQ output included only junctional sequences and no quality scores, the filtering could not be the same as the filtering used for full-length reads. Sequences were annotated with PyIR, a Python wrapper for IgBLAST v1.9, and V/J genes and CDR3 were assigned using IMGT germline references. Reads were removed for weak V/J assignments (E-value above 1e-6), missing CDR3, stop codons, out-of-frame junctions, or ambiguous translated residues. V3J clonotypes were defined as sequences sharing an identical inferred V gene, J gene, and CDR3 amino acid sequence. To compute the percentage overlap between repertoires, the number of shared unique clonotypes was divided by the size of the smaller repertoire. RTK rarefaction, the Chao1 estimator, and Recon v2.1 estimates of unobserved clonotypes were used to assess repertoire richness. For all TCRbeta clonotypes obtained by the gDNA method from several donors, generation probabilities were computed with OLGA. TCRdb mirrors the immuneACCESS table, restricted to in-frame sequences. Some clones are absent from its copies; in checked studies, under half trace to an unresolved V gene, and the reason for the others is unknown. V, J and clone size are taken as reported in that table, and D and trimming were inferred from the DNA itself. Recorded for this sample are around 650,000 clones; about 95% of them occurred a single time. The ten largest clones take up more than 0.085% of the sample.

This sequence was found in a young woman in good health. The rearranged chain carries TRBV28 and TRBJ1-1; the D gene cannot be named for sure. The sequenced sample consisted of naive CD8+ T cells sorted from blood. The sample's cell subset or site label is to be understood as: CD45RA+CCR7+. The DNA reads as follows: TGTGCCAGCAGCTTAGACGGAACGAACACTGAAGCTTTCTTT. This codes for CASSLDGTNTEAFF.